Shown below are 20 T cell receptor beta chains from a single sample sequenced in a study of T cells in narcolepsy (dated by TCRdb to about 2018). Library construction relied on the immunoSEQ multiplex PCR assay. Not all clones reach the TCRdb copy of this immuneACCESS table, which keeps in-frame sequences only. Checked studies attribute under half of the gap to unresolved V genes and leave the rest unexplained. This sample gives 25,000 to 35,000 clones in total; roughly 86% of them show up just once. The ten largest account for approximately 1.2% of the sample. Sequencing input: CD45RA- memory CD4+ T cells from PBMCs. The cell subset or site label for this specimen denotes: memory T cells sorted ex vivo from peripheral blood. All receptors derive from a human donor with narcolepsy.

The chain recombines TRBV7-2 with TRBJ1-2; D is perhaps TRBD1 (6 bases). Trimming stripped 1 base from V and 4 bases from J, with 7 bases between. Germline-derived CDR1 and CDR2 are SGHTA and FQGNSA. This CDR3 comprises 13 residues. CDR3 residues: CASSLGQVYGYTF. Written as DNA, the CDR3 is TGTGCCAGCAGCTTAGGACAGGTCTATGGCTACACCTTC. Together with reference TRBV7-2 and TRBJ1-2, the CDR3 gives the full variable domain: GAGVSQSPSNKVTEKGKDVELRCDPISGHTALYWYRQSLGQGLEFLIYFQGNSAPDKSGLPSDRFSAERTGGSVSTLTIQRTQQEDSAVYLCASSLGQVYGYTFGSGTRLTVV.

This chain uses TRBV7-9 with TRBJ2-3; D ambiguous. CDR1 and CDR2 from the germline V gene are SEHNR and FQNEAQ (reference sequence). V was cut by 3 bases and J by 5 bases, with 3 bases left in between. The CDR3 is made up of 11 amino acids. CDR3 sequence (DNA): TGTGCCAGCAGCTTCGAAGATACGCAGTATTTT. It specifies CASSFEDTQYF. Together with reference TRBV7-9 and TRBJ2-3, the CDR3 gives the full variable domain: DTGVSQNPRHKITKRGQNVTFRCDPISEHNRLYWYRQTLGQGPEFLTYFQNEAQLEKSRLLSDRFSAERPKGSFSTLEIQRTEQGDSAMYLCASSFEDTQYFGPGTRLTVL.

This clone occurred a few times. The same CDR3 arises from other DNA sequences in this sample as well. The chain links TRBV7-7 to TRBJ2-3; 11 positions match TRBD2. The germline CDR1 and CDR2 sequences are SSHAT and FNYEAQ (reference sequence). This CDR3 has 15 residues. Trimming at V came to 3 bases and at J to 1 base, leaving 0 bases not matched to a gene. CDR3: CASSLGLAGTDTQYF. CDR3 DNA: TGTGCCAGCAGCTTGGGACTAGCGGGCACAGATACGCAGTATTTT.

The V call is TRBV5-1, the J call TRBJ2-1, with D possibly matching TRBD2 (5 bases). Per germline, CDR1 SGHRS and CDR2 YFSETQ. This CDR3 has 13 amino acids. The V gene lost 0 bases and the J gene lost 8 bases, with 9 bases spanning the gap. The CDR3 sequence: CASSLGTGYEQFF. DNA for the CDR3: TGCGCCAGCAGCTTGGGGACTGGGTATGAGCAGTTCTTC.

The CDR3 here is CASSLGLNSGNTIYF. The DNA for the CDR3 is TGTGCCAGCAGCTTAGGCCTTAACTCTGGAAACACCATATATTTT. The rearrangement joins TRBV13 to TRBJ1-3; no firm D call. The CDR3 is 15 residues long. Trimming stripped 0 bases from V and 0 bases from J, with 6 bases between. Germline CDR1 PRHDT, CDR2 FYEKMQ (reference sequence). The complete variable domain, with remaining parts taken from reference TRBV13 and TRBJ1-3, reads AAGVIQSPRHLIKEKRETATLKCYPIPRHDTVYWYQQGPGQDPQFLISFYEKMQSDKGSIPDRFSAQQFSDYHSELNMSSLELGDSALYFCASSLGLNSGNTIYFGEGSWLTVV.

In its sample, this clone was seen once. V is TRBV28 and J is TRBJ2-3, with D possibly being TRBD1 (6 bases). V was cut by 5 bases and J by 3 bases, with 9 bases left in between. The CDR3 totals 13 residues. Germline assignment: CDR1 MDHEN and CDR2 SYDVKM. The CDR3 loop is CASSQQGTDTQYF. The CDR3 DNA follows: TGTGCCAGCAGTCAACAGGGAACAGATACGCAGTATTTT.

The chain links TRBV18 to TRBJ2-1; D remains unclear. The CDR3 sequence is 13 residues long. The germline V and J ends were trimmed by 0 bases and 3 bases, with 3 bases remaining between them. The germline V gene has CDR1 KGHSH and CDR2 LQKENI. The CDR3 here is CASSPPGYNEQFF. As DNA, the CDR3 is TGTGCCAGCTCACCACCGGGCTACAATGAGCAGTTCTTC.

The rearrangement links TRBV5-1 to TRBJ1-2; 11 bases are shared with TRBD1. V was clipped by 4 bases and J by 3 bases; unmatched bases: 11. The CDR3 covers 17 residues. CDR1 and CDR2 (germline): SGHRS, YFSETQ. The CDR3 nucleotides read TGCGCCAGCAGCCCACGGACAGGGGGCGACCCTTACTATGGCTACACCTTC. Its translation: CASSPRTGGDPYYGYTF.

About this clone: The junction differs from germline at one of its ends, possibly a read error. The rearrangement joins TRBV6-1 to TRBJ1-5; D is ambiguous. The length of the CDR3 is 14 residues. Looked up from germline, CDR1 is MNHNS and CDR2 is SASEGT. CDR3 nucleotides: TGTGCCATCAGTGAGGAAGCAGCTTATCAGCCCCAGCATTTT. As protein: CAISEEAAYQPQHF.

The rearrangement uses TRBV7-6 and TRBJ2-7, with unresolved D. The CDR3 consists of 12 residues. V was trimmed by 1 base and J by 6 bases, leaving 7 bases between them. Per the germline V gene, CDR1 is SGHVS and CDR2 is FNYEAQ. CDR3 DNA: TGTGCCAGCAGCTTAGTCATGGGCGAGCAGTACGTC. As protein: CASSLVMGEQYV.

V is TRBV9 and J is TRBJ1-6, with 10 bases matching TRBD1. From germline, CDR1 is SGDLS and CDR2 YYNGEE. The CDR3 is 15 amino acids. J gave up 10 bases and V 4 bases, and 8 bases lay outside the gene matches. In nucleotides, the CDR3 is TGTGCCAGCAGCTCCCTCGGGACAGGGGTCTCACCCCTCCACTTT. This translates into CASSSLGTGVSPLHF.

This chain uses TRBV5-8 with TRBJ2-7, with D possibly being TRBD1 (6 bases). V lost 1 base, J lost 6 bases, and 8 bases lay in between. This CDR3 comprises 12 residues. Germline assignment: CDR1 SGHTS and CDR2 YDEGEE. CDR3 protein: CASSLWGREQYF. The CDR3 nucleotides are TGTGCCAGCAGCTTGTGGGGGCGCGAGCAGTACTTC.

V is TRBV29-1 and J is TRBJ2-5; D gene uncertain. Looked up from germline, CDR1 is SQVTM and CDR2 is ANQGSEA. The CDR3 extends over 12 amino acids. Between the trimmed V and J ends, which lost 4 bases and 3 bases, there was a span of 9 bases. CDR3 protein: CSVGASEETQYF. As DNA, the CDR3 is TGCAGCGTTGGGGCTAGTGAAGAGACCCAGTACTTC.

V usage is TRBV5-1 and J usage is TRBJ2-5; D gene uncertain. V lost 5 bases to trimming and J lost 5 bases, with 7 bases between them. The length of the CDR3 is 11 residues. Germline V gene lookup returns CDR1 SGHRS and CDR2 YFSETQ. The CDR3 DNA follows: TGCGCCAGCAGGGGATATGAGACCCAGTACTTC. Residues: CASRGYETQYF.

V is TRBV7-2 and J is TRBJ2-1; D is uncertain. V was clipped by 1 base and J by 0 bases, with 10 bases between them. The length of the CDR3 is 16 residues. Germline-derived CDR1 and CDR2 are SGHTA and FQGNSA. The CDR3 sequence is CASSLVGSSSYNEQFF. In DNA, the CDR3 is TGTGCCAGCAGCTTAGTAGGGTCCAGCTCCTACAATGAGCAGTTCTTC.

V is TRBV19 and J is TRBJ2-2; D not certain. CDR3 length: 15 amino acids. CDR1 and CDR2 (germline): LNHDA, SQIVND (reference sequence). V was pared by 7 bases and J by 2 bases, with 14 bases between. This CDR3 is CASTDTKTNTGELFF. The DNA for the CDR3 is TGTGCCAGTACGGATACCAAGACTAACACCGGGGAGCTGTTTTTT.

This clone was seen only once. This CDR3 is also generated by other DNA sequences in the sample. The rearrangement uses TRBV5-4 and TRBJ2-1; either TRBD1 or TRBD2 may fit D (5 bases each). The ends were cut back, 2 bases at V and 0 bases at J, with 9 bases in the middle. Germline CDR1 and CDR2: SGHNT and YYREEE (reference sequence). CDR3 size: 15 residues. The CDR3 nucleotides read TGTGCCAGCAGCTTTAGGGGAGTCTCCTACAATGAGCAGTTCTTC. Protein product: CASSFRGVSYNEQFF.

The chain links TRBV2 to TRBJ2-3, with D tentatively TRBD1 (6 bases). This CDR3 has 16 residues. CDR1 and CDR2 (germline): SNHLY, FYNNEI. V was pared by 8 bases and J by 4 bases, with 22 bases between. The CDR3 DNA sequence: TGTGCCAGCGGGACGGACCGCCAGGGGTCTTCAGATACGCAGTATTTT. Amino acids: CASGTDRQGSSDTQYF.

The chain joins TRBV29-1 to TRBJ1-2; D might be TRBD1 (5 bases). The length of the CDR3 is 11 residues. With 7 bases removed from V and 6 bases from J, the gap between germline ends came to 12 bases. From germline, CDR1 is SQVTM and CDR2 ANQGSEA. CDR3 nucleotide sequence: TGCAGCGCCGAACAGGATAATGGCTACACCTTC. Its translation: CSAEQDNGYTF.

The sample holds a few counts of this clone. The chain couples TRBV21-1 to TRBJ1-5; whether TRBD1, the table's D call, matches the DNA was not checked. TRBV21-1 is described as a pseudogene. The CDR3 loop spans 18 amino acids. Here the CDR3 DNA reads TGTGCCAGCAGCAAAGCGGCAGGGTCCCGGAGAAGCAATCAGCCCCAGCATTTT. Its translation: CASSKAAGSRRSNQPQHF.